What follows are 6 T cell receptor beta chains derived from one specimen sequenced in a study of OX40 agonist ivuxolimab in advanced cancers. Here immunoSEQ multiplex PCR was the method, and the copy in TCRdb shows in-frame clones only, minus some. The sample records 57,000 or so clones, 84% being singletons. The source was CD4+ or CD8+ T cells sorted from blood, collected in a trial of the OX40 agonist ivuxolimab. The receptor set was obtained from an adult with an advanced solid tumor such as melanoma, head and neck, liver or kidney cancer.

DNA for the CDR3: TGCGCCAGCAGCCCCGGGCCAGGGCGGGAAGAGACCCAGTACTTC. This gives the protein CASSPGPGREETQYF. The rearrangement joins TRBV5-1 to TRBJ2-5; D is tentatively TRBD1 or TRBD2 (5 bases each). This CDR3 has 15 residues. The V end was cut by 4 bases, the J end by 3 bases, with 16 bases between. Looked up from germline, CDR1 is SGHRS and CDR2 is YFSETQ.

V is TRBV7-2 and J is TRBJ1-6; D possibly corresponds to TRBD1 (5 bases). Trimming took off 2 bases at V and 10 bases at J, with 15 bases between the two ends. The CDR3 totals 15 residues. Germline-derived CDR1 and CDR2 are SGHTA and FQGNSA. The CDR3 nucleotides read TGTGCCAGCAGCTTACGTGCAGGGATTGTCTCACCCCTCCACTTT. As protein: CASSLRAGIVSPLHF.

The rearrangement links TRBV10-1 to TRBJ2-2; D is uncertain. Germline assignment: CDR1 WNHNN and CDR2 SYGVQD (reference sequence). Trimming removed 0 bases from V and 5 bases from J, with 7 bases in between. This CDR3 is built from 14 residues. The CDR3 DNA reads TGCGCCAGCAGTGAGTCGGGCAGGACCGGGGAGCTGTTTTTT. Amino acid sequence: CASSESGRTGELFF.

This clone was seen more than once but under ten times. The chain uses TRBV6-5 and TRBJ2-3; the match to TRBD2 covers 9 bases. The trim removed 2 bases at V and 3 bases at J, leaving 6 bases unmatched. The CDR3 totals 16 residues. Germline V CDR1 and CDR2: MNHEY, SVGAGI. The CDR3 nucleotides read TGTGCCAGCAGTTACGTGGCTAGCGGGGAAACAGATACGCAGTATTTT. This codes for CASSYVASGETDTQYF.

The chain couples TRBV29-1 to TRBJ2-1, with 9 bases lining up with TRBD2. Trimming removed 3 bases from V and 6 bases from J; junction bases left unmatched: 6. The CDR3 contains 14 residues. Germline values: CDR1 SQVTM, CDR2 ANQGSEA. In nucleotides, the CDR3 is TGCAGCGTTGACTTGCTAGCGGGAACCAATGAGCAGTTCTTC. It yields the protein CSVDLLAGTNEQFF.

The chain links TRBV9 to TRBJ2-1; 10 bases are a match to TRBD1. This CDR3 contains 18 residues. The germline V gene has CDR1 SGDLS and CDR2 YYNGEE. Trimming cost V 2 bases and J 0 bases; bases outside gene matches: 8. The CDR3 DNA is TGTGCCAGCAGCGTCGGGGGACAGGGGACGAGCTCCTACAATGAGCAGTTCTTC. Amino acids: CASSVGGQGTSSYNEQFF.